The 16 T cell receptor beta chains given below trace back to one sample, sequenced in a study of cytomegalovirus exposure and HLA in healthy donors. The assay was immunoSEQ multiplex PCR, and TCRdb's table has in-frame clones only and misses some. The sample contains roughly 68,000 clones, roughly 96% of which appear only once. The sequenced sample consisted of PBMCs. The receptors originated from a man between 18 and 35 years old in good health and CMV-seronegative.

The chain joins TRBV6-5 to TRBJ2-5; D might be TRBD1 (5 bases). CDR1 is MNHEY and CDR2 is SVGAGI in the germline V gene. This CDR3 has 13 amino acids. V shed 7 bases and J shed 11 bases, with 20 bases lying between them. As DNA, the CDR3 is TGTGCCAGCAACAGGACACCCGACGAAGCTCAGTACTTC. It yields the protein CASNRTPDEAQYF.

The rearrangement links TRBV4-1 to TRBJ2-7, with 9 bases lining up with TRBD1. Germline CDR1 and CDR2: MGHRA and YSYEKL. This CDR3 is 17 amino acids long. V gave up 0 bases and J gave up 0 bases; unmatched junction bases: 6. CDR3 in DNA: TGCGCCAGCAGCCAAGATTCCGCGACAGGGGGCTCCTACGAGCAGTACTTC. It specifies CASSQDSATGGSYEQYF.

This chain connects TRBV30 to TRBJ2-7; 12 nucleotides line up with TRBD2. Trimming at V came to 0 bases and at J to 2 bases, leaving 8 bases not matched to a gene. Germline V gives CDR1 GTSNPN, CDR2 SVGIG (reference sequence). This CDR3 is built from 17 residues. The CDR3 spells CAWSVKRTSGAPYEQYF. CDR3 DNA sequence: TGTGCCTGGAGTGTCAAGCGGACTAGCGGGGCTCCCTACGAGCAGTACTTC.

This sequence joins TRBV6-4 and TRBJ2-7, with D hard to call. Germline V gene lookup returns CDR1 MRHNA and CDR2 SNTAGT. CDR3 size: 13 residues. The V end lost 6 bases, the J end lost 3 bases, and 12 bases lay between the germline ends. CDR3 protein: CASSPDTGYEQYF. The CDR3, as DNA: TGTGCCAGCAGCCCTGACACCGGCTACGAGCAGTACTTC.

The genes are TRBV7-8 and TRBJ2-7; weak D call: TRBD2 (5 bases). Trimming removed 3 bases from V and 3 bases from J, with 6 bases in between. Germline loops: CDR1 SGHVS, CDR2 FQNEAQ. The CDR3 extends over 12 amino acids. The CDR3 spells CASSFRGYEQYF. The CDR3 nucleotides are TGTGCCAGCAGCTTCCGGGGCTACGAGCAGTACTTC.

V usage is TRBV6-5 and J usage is TRBJ1-4; possibly TRBD1 for D (6 bases). Looked up from germline, CDR1 is MNHEY and CDR2 is SVGAGI. With 6 bases removed from V and 7 bases from J, the gap between germline ends came to 15 bases. This CDR3 spans 14 amino acids. Here the CDR3 reads CASSLQGLGEKLFF. CDR3 DNA: TGTGCCAGCAGCCTACAGGGTTTGGGTGAAAAACTGTTTTTT.

The chain combines TRBV12-5 with TRBJ2-7; D remains ambiguous. The germline gives CDR1 LGHNT, CDR2 FRNRAP. This CDR3 is built from 14 residues. Trimming took off 7 bases at V and 2 bases at J, with 15 bases between the two ends. The CDR3 spells CASATLGGAYEQYF. Written as DNA, the CDR3 is TGTGCTAGTGCCACTCTCGGCGGAGCCTACGAGCAGTACTTC.

This rearrangement joins TRBV14 to TRBJ1-2, with TRBD1 identical over 8 bases. V shed 4 bases and J 2 bases; nucleotides not matched to a gene: 6. The CDR3 consists of 15 residues. Germline CDR1 and CDR2: SGHDN and FVKESK. CDR3 loop: CASSLAGTGNYGYTF. Written as DNA, the CDR3 is TGTGCCAGCAGCCTCGCTGGGACAGGCAACTATGGCTACACCTTC.

The J gene is TRBJ2-1, the V gene TRBV6-4; 12 bases align to TRBD2. Per germline, CDR1 MRHNA and CDR2 SNTAGT. After removal of 6 bases from V and 7 bases from J, the junction contained 4 bases not matched to a gene. The CDR3 contains 14 residues. This CDR3 is CASSRLAGANEQFF. CDR3 DNA: TGTGCCAGCAGCAGACTAGCGGGAGCGAATGAGCAGTTCTTC.

The chain combines TRBV6-4 with TRBJ2-7; the D gene is possibly TRBD1 (5 bases). The CDR3 extends over 16 amino acids. The V and J ends lost 0 bases and 5 bases respectively, with 17 bases between them. Germline V gene sequence: CDR1 MRHNA, CDR2 SNTAGT. This CDR3 is CASSDSNPGWVNEQYF. The CDR3 coding sequence is TGTGCCAGCAGTGACTCGAATCCAGGGTGGGTCAACGAGCAGTACTTC.

V and J are TRBV6-6 and TRBJ1-2, with TRBD1 as a possible D gene (5 bases). In germline, CDR1 is MNHNY, CDR2 SVGAGI (reference sequence). The V and J ends lost 0 bases and 6 bases respectively, with 14 bases between them. The CDR3 sequence is 15 residues long. In DNA, the CDR3 is TGTGCCAGCAGTTACTCTATTTCGACAGCACATGGCTACACCTTC. Translation gives CASSYSISTAHGYTF.

The chain combines TRBV7-9 with TRBJ2-3; tentative D call: TRBD1 (6 bases). V lost 8 bases and J lost 1, with 10 bases in between. The CDR3 extends over 13 amino acids. Germline CDR1 SEHNR, CDR2 FQNEAQ (reference sequence). The CDR3 DNA reads TGTGCCAGCCTACAGGGAGGCACAGATACGCAGTATTTT. Translated: CASLQGGTDTQYF. The full variable domain, its missing parts supplied by reference TRBV7-9 and TRBJ2-3, is DTGVSQNPRHKITKRGQNVTFRCDPISEHNRLYWYRQTLGQGPEFLTYFQNEAQLEKSRLLSDRFSAERPKGSFSTLEIQRTEQGDSAMYLCASLQGGTDTQYFGPGTRLTVL.

The chain has TRBV18 and TRBJ2-5, with TRBD1 matching 7 bases. CDR3 size: 14 residues. The ends lost 4 bases at V and 2 bases at J; junction bases unmatched: 4. The germline V gene encodes CDR1 KGHSH and CDR2 LQKENI. DNA for the CDR3: TGTGCCAGCTCACTCCGGGACAGTCAAGAGACCCAGTACTTC. It is translated as CASSLRDSQETQYF.

The rearrangement uses TRBV5-1 and TRBJ2-3; 7 bases align to TRBD1. In germline, CDR1 is SGHRS, CDR2 YFSETQ. This CDR3 spans 16 amino acids. V was clipped by 4 bases and J by 3 bases; unmatched bases: 11. The CDR3 DNA sequence: TGCGCCAGCAGCACACTTCCAGGGGGTGGAACAGATACGCAGTATTTT. It translates to CASSTLPGGGTDTQYF.

This clone was observed a single time. The chain combines TRBV11-1 with TRBJ2-2; TRBD1 is a possible D gene (6 bases). The length of the CDR3 is 16 residues. From germline, CDR1 is SGHAT and CDR2 FQDESV (reference sequence). Trimming removed 5 bases from V and 1 base from J, with 14 bases in between. The CDR3 region has the DNA TGTGCCAGCAGCCCGAGGGCAGGGGAGAACACCGGGGAGCTGTTTTTT. This codes for CASSPRAGENTGELFF.

CDR3 in DNA: TGTGCCAGCAGTTTGGGGCGAATGAACACTGAAGCTTTCTTT. This codes for CASSLGRMNTEAFF. V usage is TRBV2 and J usage is TRBJ1-1; D possibly corresponds to TRBD1 (5 bases). The germline V gene encodes CDR1 SNHLY and CDR2 FYNNEI. V was cut by 5 bases and J by 0 bases, with 10 bases left in between. The CDR3 has 14 amino acids.